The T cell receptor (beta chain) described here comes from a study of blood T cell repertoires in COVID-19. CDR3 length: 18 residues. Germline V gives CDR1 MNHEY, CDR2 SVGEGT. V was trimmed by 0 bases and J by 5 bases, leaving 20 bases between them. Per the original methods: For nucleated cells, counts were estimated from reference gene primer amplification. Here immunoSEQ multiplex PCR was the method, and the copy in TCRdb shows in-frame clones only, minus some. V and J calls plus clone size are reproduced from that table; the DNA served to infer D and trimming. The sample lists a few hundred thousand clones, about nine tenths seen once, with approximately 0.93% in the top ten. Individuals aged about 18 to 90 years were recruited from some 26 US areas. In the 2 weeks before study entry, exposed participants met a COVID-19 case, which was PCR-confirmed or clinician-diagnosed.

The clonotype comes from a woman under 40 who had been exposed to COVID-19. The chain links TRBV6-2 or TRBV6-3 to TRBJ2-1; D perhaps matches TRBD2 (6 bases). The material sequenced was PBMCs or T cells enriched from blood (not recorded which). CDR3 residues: CASSYSWVSGAGHNEQFF. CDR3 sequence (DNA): TGTGCCAGCAGTTACTCGTGGGTTTCGGGAGCGGGCCACAATGAGCAGTTCTTC.